Listed below are T cell receptor beta chains from one sample, sequenced in a study of T-cell memory formation after mild COVID-19. From the 5' RACE reads, TCRdb called clonotypes with MiXCR, one entry per CDR3 protein. The sample comprises 55,000 to 65,000 distinct CDR3 sequences, more than 8% of which are singletons, and 1.2% rests with the top ten. Sequences were obtained from PBMCs or a T cell subset sorted from them (not recorded which). These TCRs come from a man aged 18 to 29 who had mild COVID-19 (a few samples of this study predate the infection). Cell type and time point are not known. CDR3s include the opening cysteine and the closing phenylalanine or tryptophan. D genes are given only for firm matches. Clone size appears in some rows only: once, few, many, or a class for an expanded clone.

>TRBD1|few|15|TRBJ2-5|TRBV7-2
TGTGCCAGCAGCCCCGCGGACAGGAAGCAAGAGACCCAGTACTTC
CASSPADRKQETQYF
>.|.|12|TRBJ1-2|TRBV29-1
TGCAGCGCAATGGACGACCCCTATGGCTACACCTTC
CSAMDDPYGYTF
>TRBD1|many|15|TRBJ2-5|TRBV7-8
TGTGCCAGCAGCTGGGCACAGGGGGCTCAAGAGACCCAGTACTTC
CASSWAQGAQETQYF
>.|.|10|TRBJ1-1|TRBV29-1
TGCAGCGCTACGGGGAGGAGGGCTTTCTTT
CSATGRRAFF
>.|many|15|TRBJ2-1|TRBV7-2
TGTGCCAGCAGCTTAGAGGCGAACTTATACAATGAGCAGTTCTTC
CASSLEANLYNEQFF
>.|few|16|TRBJ2-3|TRBV2
TGTGCCAGCAGTACCCCAGGGGGGATCAGCACAGATACGCAGTATTTT
CASSTPGGISTDTQYF
>.|.|16|TRBJ1-3|TRBV4-3
TGCGCCAGCAGCCAAGATTCGCAAGTGGCTGGAAACACCATATATTTT
CASSQDSQVAGNTIYF
>.|few|11|TRBJ2-3|TRBV2
TGTGCCACCGCCTACTCAGATACGCAGTATTTT
CATAYSDTQYF
>.|.|14|TRBJ1-2|TRBV12-3/TRBV12-4
TGTGCCAGCACCCCCCGGGGCCAGGCACTTGGCTACACCTTC
CASTPRGQALGYTF
>.|few|12|TRBJ1-1|TRBV20-1
TGCAGTGCTAGGGCAGGGAGGACTGAAGCTTTCTTT
CSARAGRTEAFF
>.|few|11|TRBJ1-3|TRBV18
TGTGCCAGCTTACGAGGAAACACCATATATTTT
CASLRGNTIYF
>TRBD1|.|11|TRBJ1-1|TRBV2
TGTGCCAGCAGCGCCGACAGGGTATCTTTCTTT
CASSADRVSFF
>.|few|14|TRBJ1-1|TRBV10-3
TGTGCCATCAGTTTAAACAAGTTAAACACTGAAGCTTTCTTT
CAISLNKLNTEAFF
>.|.|15|TRBJ2-3|TRBV12-3/TRBV12-4
TGTGCCAGCACCCGTAGGGGGGAAGACACAGATACGCAGTATTTT
CASTRRGEDTDTQYF
>TRBD1|.|15|TRBJ1-1|TRBV27
TGTGCCACATGGACTCAGGGGGGGGGAAGGGCTGAAGCTTTCTTT
CATWTQGGGRAEAFF
>TRBD1|few|15|TRBJ1-2|TRBV5-4
TGTGCCAGCACTGTCGGGGACAGGTTCGACTATGGCTACACCTTC
CASTVGDRFDYGYTF
>.|.|13|TRBJ2-1|TRBV6-5
TGTGCCAGCAGATGGGGCTCCTACAATGAGCAGTTCTTC
CASRWGSYNEQFF
>.|.|14|TRBJ1-1|TRBV3-1
TGTGCCAGCAGCCAACCGGGCACAGGCACTGAAGCTTTCTTT
CASSQPGTGTEAFF
>TRBD1|.|16|TRBJ2-3|TRBV5-1
TGCGCCAGCAGCTTGCCGACAGGGCGTGCCACAGATACGAAGTATTTT
CASSLPTGRATDTKYF
>TRBD2|many|16|TRBJ2-3|TRBV4-2
TGTGCCAGCAGCCAAGGGAGTAGCGGGGGCACAGATACGCAGTATTTT
CASSQGSSGGTDTQYF
>.|few|14|TRBJ2-7|TRBV9
TGTGCCAGCAGTTTTTCTCAGGGCCCCTACGAGCAGTACTTC
CASSFSQGPYEQYF
>.|.|14|TRBJ2-1|TRBV4-3
TGCGCCAGCAGCCAAGTCTCCACTGGGACCGAGCAGTTCTTC
CASSQVSTGTEQFF